The entry below gives a single T cell receptor (beta chain) sequence along with its context. This clone was recorded once. Its binding antigen is unknown. No base qualities exist here, and no much larger clone lies one base off it. One collaborating source in Seattle enrolled patients while the patients were actively infected and followed the patients over time throughout the course of disease. The collaborating institutions used their own protocols to collect whole blood in K2EDTA tubes. For TCRbeta analysis, collaborators shipped samples as frozen whole blood, isolated PBMCs, or DNA extracted from either of those sample types. This specimen belongs to a study of blood T cell repertoires in COVID-19 (dated by TCRdb to between 2020 and 2021). Background for the entire study: Collaborator samples came from the United States, Italy and Spain and covered acute and convalescent phases of COVID-19. The prospective study material was composed of cDNA or gDNA derived from T cells, B-cell-depleted T cells, or PBMCs. The repertoires were released in a freely available public database meant as a resource for research on the immune response to SARS-CoV-2. Samples were obtained from the ongoing ImmuneRACE study (first 160 participants) and from approximately 1,200 subjects provided by 6 global collaborators. Subjects who had been exposed to COVID-19, were actively infected with it, or had recovered from it provided the deeply sampled blood TCRbeta repertoires that made up the dataset. Where available, HLA class I and class II types were taken from metadata supplied by the sample provider and were not determined by assay-based typing. A de-identified subject ID, COVID-19 status, age in years and sex were almost always included in the sample metadata. What the study reported, not specific to this receptor: Clinical and demographic metadata were provided uncurated, with the amount varying by source and participant.

TCRbeta CDR3 regions were amplified from genomic DNA using the immunoSEQ Assay, a bias-controlled multiplex PCR. In the original analysis: Within the assay, amplification of reference gene primers was used to estimate how many nucleated cells each sample contained. Sequence reads were collapsed and filtered to measure the absolute abundance of every unique TCRbeta CDR3 rearrangement. For each sample, productive Simpson clonality was calculated as the square root of Simpson's diversity index over productive rearrangements. Drawn from immuneACCESS, this table holds only the in-frame rearrangements with V and J called that TCRdb kept. Clones are partly lost; checked studies trace under half to an unresolved V gene and leave the rest unexplained. The V and J calls and clone size are taken from that table; D and trimming were inferred from the DNA. This sample has around 210,000 clones in its table, and roughly 84% of those were observed once. 18% of the sample belongs to the ten largest clones.

The germline V gene encodes CDR1 SGHNT and CDR2 YYREEE (reference sequence). Trimming accounts for 1 base at V and 0 bases at J, while the number of junction bases matched to no gene is 3. There are 15 amino acids in the CDR3, from cysteine to phenylalanine inclusive. Only the CDR3 portion is preserved as DNA: 45 bases, with reading frame beginning at the first base. The specimen was peripheral blood. The receptor's source is a man between 50 and 59 years old with COVID-19, enrolled during active disease. In this chain, TRBV5-4 is recombined with TRBJ2-7, with 8 bases aligning to TRBD2. In nucleotide form, the sequence is TGTGCCAGCAGCTTGACTAGCGGAACCTCCTACGAGCAGTACTTC. Its protein product is CASSLTSGTSYEQYF. The variable domain in full, with residues beyond the CDR3 obtained from the reference TRBV5-4 and TRBJ2-7 genes, is ETGVTQSPTHLIKTRGQQVTLRCSSQSGHNTVSWYQQALGQGPQFIFQYYREEENGRGNFPPRFSGLQFPNYSSELNVNALELDDSALYLCASSLTSGTSYEQYFGPGTRLTVT.